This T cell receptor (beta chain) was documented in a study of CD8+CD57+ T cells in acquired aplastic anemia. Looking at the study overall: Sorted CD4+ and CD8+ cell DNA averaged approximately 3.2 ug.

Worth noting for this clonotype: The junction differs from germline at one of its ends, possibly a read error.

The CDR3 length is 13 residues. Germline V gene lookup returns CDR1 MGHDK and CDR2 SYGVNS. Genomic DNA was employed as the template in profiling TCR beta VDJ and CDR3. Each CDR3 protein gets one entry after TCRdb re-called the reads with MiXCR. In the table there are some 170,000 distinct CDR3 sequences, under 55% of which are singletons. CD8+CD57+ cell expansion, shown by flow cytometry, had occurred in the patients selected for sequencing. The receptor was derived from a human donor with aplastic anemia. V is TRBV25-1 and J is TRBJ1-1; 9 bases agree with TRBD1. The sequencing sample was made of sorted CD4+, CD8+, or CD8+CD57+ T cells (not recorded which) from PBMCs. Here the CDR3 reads CASSEYEDRGLLF. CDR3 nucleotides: TGTGCCAGCAGTGAATATGAGGACAGGGGCTTACTCTTT.